Listed below are T cell receptor beta chains from one sample, sequenced in a study of cytomegalovirus exposure and HLA in healthy donors. TCRdb's copy holds only in-frame clones and misses some; the assay was immunoSEQ multiplex PCR. Of 50,000 to 60,000 clones in the sample, over 60% were seen once. The specimen sequenced was PBMCs. These receptors originate from a woman aged 35 to 49 in good health and CMV-seropositive. Both conserved end residues are part of each CDR3. A D gene is named only where the DNA matches it firmly. The size entry is marked missing in some rows and otherwise reads once, few, many or a size class.

clone_size: .; j_call: TRBJ2-5; d_call: .; v_call: TRBV7-2; cdr3_aa: CASSTGGPRTQYF; cdr3_nt: TGTGCCAGCAGCACCGGGGGGCCAAGGACCCAGTACTTC
clone_size: .; j_call: TRBJ1-2; d_call: .; v_call: TRBV6-5; cdr3_aa: CASSYAGRDTF; cdr3_nt: TGTGCCAGCAGTTACGCGGGGCGGGACACCTTC
clone_size: .; j_call: TRBJ1-2; d_call: TRBD1; v_call: TRBV6-5; cdr3_aa: CASRADRVGGYTF; cdr3_nt: TGTGCCAGCAGAGCGGACAGGGTGGGTGGCTACACCTTC
clone_size: .; j_call: TRBJ2-7; d_call: .; v_call: TRBV11-3; cdr3_aa: CASSLDRAYEQYF; cdr3_nt: TGTGCCAGCAGCTTAGATAGAGCCTACGAGCAGTACTTC
clone_size: .; j_call: TRBJ2-7; d_call: TRBD1; v_call: TRBV6-6; cdr3_aa: CASSRDRYSYEQYF; cdr3_nt: TGTGCCAGCAGCAGGGACAGGTACTCCTACGAGCAGTACTTC
clone_size: .; j_call: TRBJ2-5; d_call: TRBD2; v_call: TRBV11-2; cdr3_aa: CASSAPGLGLETQYF; cdr3_nt: TGTGCCAGCAGCGCTCCGGGACTAGGCCTAGAGACCCAGTACTTC
clone_size: .; j_call: TRBJ1-5; d_call: TRBD1; v_call: TRBV18; cdr3_aa: CASSLLDRGLNQPQHF; cdr3_nt: TGTGCCAGCTCACTACTGGACAGGGGACTAAATCAGCCCCAGCATTTT
clone_size: large; j_call: TRBJ1-1; d_call: .; v_call: TRBV30; cdr3_aa: CAWSLQVNTEAFF; cdr3_nt: TGTGCCTGGAGCCTTCAGGTAAACACTGAAGCTTTCTTT
clone_size: .; j_call: TRBJ1-1; d_call: .; v_call: TRBV13; cdr3_aa: CASSLDRMAFF; cdr3_nt: TGTGCCAGCAGCTTAGATAGAATGGCTTTCTTT
clone_size: .; j_call: TRBJ1-3; d_call: TRBD1; v_call: TRBV6-5; cdr3_aa: CASSRTGGNTIYF; cdr3_nt: TGTGCCAGCAGTCGGACAGGGGGAAACACCATATATTTT
clone_size: .; j_call: TRBJ1-1; d_call: .; v_call: TRBV18; cdr3_aa: CASSPEGGARVNTEAFF; cdr3_nt: TGTGCCAGCTCACCCGAGGGGGGGGCGAGGGTGAACACTGAAGCTTTCTTT
clone_size: once; j_call: TRBJ1-2; d_call: .; v_call: TRBV7-2; cdr3_aa: CASSPLYRANYGYTF; cdr3_nt: TGTGCCAGCAGTCCACTTTACAGGGCTAACTATGGCTACACCTTC
clone_size: .; j_call: TRBJ1-1; d_call: TRBD1; v_call: TRBV4-2; cdr3_aa: CASSQDRTGNTEAFF; cdr3_nt: TGTGCCAGCAGCCAAGACAGGACAGGGAACACTGAAGCTTTCTTT
clone_size: .; j_call: TRBJ1-2; d_call: TRBD1; v_call: TRBV5-4; cdr3_aa: CASSARQGLANYGYTF; cdr3_nt: TGTGCCAGCAGCGCCCGACAGGGTCTGGCTAACTATGGCTACACCTTC
clone_size: few; j_call: TRBJ2-7; d_call: TRBD2; v_call: TRBV15; cdr3_aa: CATSSLASGGASEQYF; cdr3_nt: TGTGCCACCAGCAGCTTGGCTAGCGGGGGGGCAAGCGAGCAGTACTTC
clone_size: .; j_call: TRBJ1-4; d_call: TRBD1; v_call: TRBV13; cdr3_aa: CASSSRRQGRNEKLFF; cdr3_nt: TGTGCCAGCAGCTCCCGGCGACAGGGGCGTAATGAAAAACTGTTTTTT
clone_size: .; j_call: TRBJ1-5; d_call: TRBD1; v_call: TRBV28; cdr3_aa: CASSEGALGNQPQHF; cdr3_nt: TGTGCCAGCAGTGAGGGGGCCTTAGGCAATCAGCCCCAGCATTTT
clone_size: .; j_call: TRBJ2-3; d_call: TRBD2; v_call: TRBV7-7; cdr3_aa: CASSLGTSGGTDTQYF; cdr3_nt: TGTGCCAGCAGCTTGGGGACTAGCGGGGGCACAGATACGCAGTATTTT
clone_size: .; j_call: TRBJ1-3; d_call: TRBD1; v_call: TRBV29-1; cdr3_aa: CSVVVGGGNTIYF; cdr3_nt: TGCAGCGTTGTTGTAGGGGGCGGAAACACCATATATTTT
clone_size: .; j_call: TRBJ2-2; d_call: .; v_call: TRBV10-3; cdr3_aa: CAISERTAELFF; cdr3_nt: TGTGCCATCAGTGAGCGGACAGCGGAGCTGTTTTTT
clone_size: .; j_call: TRBJ2-1; d_call: .; v_call: TRBV19; cdr3_aa: CASSIDRGAGEQFF; cdr3_nt: TGTGCCAGTAGTATAGATCGGGGGGCCGGTGAGCAGTTCTTC
clone_size: .; j_call: TRBJ1-6; d_call: .; v_call: TRBV28; cdr3_aa: CASSKSSYNSPLHF; cdr3_nt: TGTGCCAGCAGTAAGAGCTCCTATAATTCACCCCTCCACTTT
clone_size: .; j_call: TRBJ2-1; d_call: .; v_call: TRBV14; cdr3_aa: CASSPRGAGYNEQFF; cdr3_nt: TGTGCCAGCAGCCCCAGGGGGGCGGGGTACAATGAGCAGTTCTTC
clone_size: few; j_call: TRBJ1-3; d_call: .; v_call: TRBV7-9; cdr3_aa: CASSLWGSGNTIYF; cdr3_nt: TGTGCCAGCAGCTTATGGGGCAGTGGAAACACCATATATTTT
clone_size: .; j_call: TRBJ1-5; d_call: .; v_call: TRBV19; cdr3_aa: CASSGGALSNQPQHF; cdr3_nt: TGTGCCAGTAGCGGCGGAGCCCTTAGCAATCAGCCCCAGCATTTT
clone_size: .; j_call: TRBJ1-2; d_call: .; v_call: TRBV19; cdr3_aa: CASSVTIPNYGYTF; cdr3_nt: TGTGCCAGTAGTGTCACAATACCTAACTATGGCTACACCTTC
clone_size: .; j_call: TRBJ1-1; d_call: TRBD1; v_call: TRBV10-3; cdr3_aa: CAISARTGVMNTEAFF; cdr3_nt: TGTGCCATCAGTGCTAGGACAGGCGTTATGAACACTGAAGCTTTCTTT
clone_size: few; j_call: TRBJ1-3; d_call: TRBD1; v_call: TRBV11-1; cdr3_aa: CASSQTRDRGQSGGNTIYF; cdr3_nt: TGTGCCAGCAGCCAAACCCGGGACAGGGGCCAGAGCGGTGGAAACACCATATATTTT
clone_size: .; j_call: TRBJ1-1; d_call: .; v_call: TRBV7-9; cdr3_aa: CASSFRDTEAFF; cdr3_nt: TGTGCCAGCAGCTTCCGGGACACTGAAGCTTTCTTT
clone_size: few; j_call: TRBJ2-2; d_call: TRBD1; v_call: TRBV29-1; cdr3_aa: CSGRTGPAGELFF; cdr3_nt: TGCAGCGGCAGGACAGGGCCCGCCGGGGAGCTGTTTTTT
clone_size: .; j_call: TRBJ1-1; d_call: TRBD1; v_call: TRBV15; cdr3_aa: CATSNAGGANTEAFF; cdr3_nt: TGTGCCACCAGCAATGCAGGGGGCGCGAACACTGAAGCTTTCTTT
clone_size: .; j_call: TRBJ2-6; d_call: TRBD1; v_call: TRBV4-2; cdr3_aa: CASSPGQGAAGANVLTF; cdr3_nt: TGTGCCAGCAGCCCGGGACAGGGGGCGGCAGGGGCCAACGTCCTGACTTTC
clone_size: .; j_call: TRBJ1-6; d_call: TRBD1; v_call: TRBV5-6; cdr3_aa: CASSLGQISGSPLHF; cdr3_nt: TGTGCCAGCAGCCTGGGACAGATCTCGGGTTCACCCCTCCACTTT
clone_size: .; j_call: TRBJ2-1; d_call: .; v_call: TRBV5-4; cdr3_aa: CASSSEPYNEQFF; cdr3_nt: TGTGCCAGCAGCTCGGAGCCCTACAATGAGCAGTTCTTC
clone_size: .; j_call: TRBJ2-3; d_call: .; v_call: TRBV2; cdr3_aa: CASSVLDTQYF; cdr3_nt: TGTGCCAGCAGTGTCCTGGATACGCAGTATTTT
clone_size: .; j_call: TRBJ1-5; d_call: .; v_call: TRBV30; cdr3_aa: CAWSVGPGQPQHF; cdr3_nt: TGTGCCTGGAGTGTCGGCCCAGGGCAGCCCCAGCATTTT
clone_size: .; j_call: TRBJ2-2; d_call: .; v_call: TRBV6-5; cdr3_aa: CASQGLFNTGELFF; cdr3_nt: TGTGCCAGCCAGGGGCTGTTTAACACCGGGGAGCTGTTTTTT
clone_size: .; j_call: TRBJ1-2; d_call: .; v_call: TRBV2; cdr3_aa: CASSDRVSNDRGF; cdr3_nt: TGTGCCAGCAGTGATAGAGTCTCTAACGATAGGGGCTTC
clone_size: .; j_call: TRBJ1-2; d_call: .; v_call: TRBV7-3; cdr3_aa: CASSSEGGGYTF; cdr3_nt: TGTGCCAGCAGCTCAGAGGGGGGGGGCTACACCTTC
clone_size: .; j_call: TRBJ1-5; d_call: TRBD1; v_call: TRBV10-1; cdr3_aa: CASKEKTGGKRGNQPQHF; cdr3_nt: TGCGCCAGCAAGGAGAAAACAGGGGGCAAGAGAGGCAATCAGCCCCAGCATTTT
clone_size: .; j_call: TRBJ2-7; d_call: TRBD1; v_call: TRBV7-6; cdr3_aa: CASSPGGYEQYF; cdr3_nt: TGTGCCAGCAGCCCAGGGGGCTACGAGCAGTACTTC
clone_size: .; j_call: TRBJ1-1; d_call: .; v_call: TRBV25-1; cdr3_aa: CASSESGHPNTEAFF; cdr3_nt: TGTGCCAGCAGTGAATCTGGGCACCCGAACACTGAAGCTTTCTTT
clone_size: .; j_call: TRBJ1-5; d_call: .; v_call: TRBV7-8; cdr3_aa: CASSLGPTSQPQHF; cdr3_nt: TGTGCCAGCAGCTTGGGCCCCACAAGTCAGCCCCAGCATTTT
clone_size: .; j_call: TRBJ1-5; d_call: .; v_call: TRBV7-8; cdr3_aa: CASSSSGTPQPWPQHF; cdr3_nt: TGTGCCAGCAGCTCATCCGGGACACCTCAGCCATGGCCCCAGCATTTT
clone_size: .; j_call: TRBJ1-1; d_call: .; v_call: TRBV18; cdr3_aa: CASSQTGNTEAFF; cdr3_nt: TGTGCCAGCTCACAGACAGGGAACACTGAAGCTTTCTTT
clone_size: .; j_call: TRBJ1-5; d_call: .; v_call: TRBV30; cdr3_aa: CAWSVGGHQPQHF; cdr3_nt: TGTGCCTGGAGTGTGGGGGGGCACCAGCCCCAGCATTTT
clone_size: .; j_call: TRBJ1-6; d_call: .; v_call: TRBV28; cdr3_aa: CASSFGQRPSPLHF; cdr3_nt: TGTGCCAGCAGTTTTGGACAGAGGCCTTCACCCCTCCACTTT